This is a list of T cell receptor beta chains from one sample in a study of control samples from healthy donors and cancer patients. Clones were read by immunoSEQ multiplex PCR, and TCRdb kept only the in-frame ones, dropping some. Of 70,000 to 100,000 clones listed, 91% are singletons. Material: blood. The receptors here all came from a man aged 50-60 years in good health. Both conserved end residues are trimmed from each CDR3. Fields, in order: CDR3 protein, J gene, V gene.

cdr3_aa: ASSLRATGELF
j_call: TRBJ2-2
v_call: TRBV12-3/TRBV12-4

cdr3_aa: ASSLWVTDEAF
j_call: TRBJ1-1
v_call: TRBV27

cdr3_aa: ASRRNRGLSAGELF
j_call: TRBJ2-2
v_call: TRBV3-1/TRBV3-2

cdr3_aa: ASSPRQGAGYEQY
j_call: TRBJ2-7
v_call: TRBV18

cdr3_aa: ASSIGGGSNQPQH
j_call: TRBJ1-5
v_call: TRBV19

cdr3_aa: ASSFMGKLF
j_call: TRBJ1-4
v_call: TRBV12-3/TRBV12-4

cdr3_aa: ASRRGRGSPLH
j_call: TRBJ1-6
v_call: TRBV5-6

cdr3_aa: ASSLERGLGYGYT
j_call: TRBJ1-2
v_call: TRBV18

cdr3_aa: ASSFGTEQPQH
j_call: TRBJ1-5
v_call: TRBV7-9

cdr3_aa: ASSPGWNQPQH
j_call: TRBJ1-5
v_call: TRBV5-6

cdr3_aa: ASSPTGAESGYT
j_call: TRBJ1-2
v_call: TRBV7-6

cdr3_aa: ASRKGDRTTTDTQY
j_call: TRBJ2-3
v_call: TRBV27

cdr3_aa: ASSQGLIATNEKLF
j_call: TRBJ1-4
v_call: TRBV14

cdr3_aa: ATSRDVLNTEAF
j_call: TRBJ1-1
v_call: TRBV15

cdr3_aa: ATTDSNNEKLF
j_call: TRBJ1-4
v_call: TRBV15

cdr3_aa: ASSRDTPLFNYGYT
j_call: TRBJ1-2
v_call: TRBV14

cdr3_aa: ATRQRAGDTGELF
j_call: TRBJ2-2
v_call: TRBV15

cdr3_aa: ASSFTGGPYNEQF
j_call: TRBJ2-1
v_call: TRBV5-1

cdr3_aa: ASSLVSDTHMGGELF
j_call: TRBJ2-2
v_call: TRBV5-6

cdr3_aa: SVRDSREEKLF
j_call: TRBJ1-4
v_call: TRBV29-1

cdr3_aa: ASSSVPGTGSYNEQF
j_call: TRBJ2-1
v_call: TRBV7-9

cdr3_aa: ASTPTGRDYGYT
j_call: TRBJ1-2
v_call: TRBV6-5

cdr3_aa: SAYPGDGYT
j_call: TRBJ1-2
v_call: TRBV20-1

cdr3_aa: ASSPGINSGNTIY
j_call: TRBJ1-3
v_call: TRBV18

cdr3_aa: ASSLGQGNYGYT
j_call: TRBJ1-2
v_call: TRBV5-8

cdr3_aa: ASKRGETYNEQF
j_call: TRBJ2-1
v_call: TRBV6-4

cdr3_aa: ASSLELGPNEKLF
j_call: TRBJ1-4
v_call: TRBV5-8

cdr3_aa: ASSFPQGSETQY
j_call: TRBJ2-5
v_call: TRBV5-6

cdr3_aa: ASRITGRNTEAF
j_call: TRBJ1-1
v_call: TRBV19

cdr3_aa: ATKRQGSLAEAF
j_call: TRBJ1-1
v_call: TRBV27

cdr3_aa: ASSESTSGNQPQH
j_call: TRBJ1-5
v_call: TRBV2

cdr3_aa: ASGPAGRSDTQY
j_call: TRBJ2-3
v_call: TRBV14

cdr3_aa: ASSPSGTQYQPQH
j_call: TRBJ1-5
v_call: TRBV27

cdr3_aa: ASSLNSYGNGYT
j_call: TRBJ1-2
v_call: TRBV27

cdr3_aa: ASSEDSRNTIY
j_call: TRBJ1-3
v_call: TRBV7-2

cdr3_aa: ASSSGGQGLSTEAF
j_call: TRBJ1-1
v_call: TRBV5-1

cdr3_aa: ASSQTGSRNQPQH
j_call: TRBJ1-5
v_call: TRBV7-2

cdr3_aa: ASSERGVSSGNTIY
j_call: TRBJ1-3
v_call: TRBV2

cdr3_aa: ASSLTYNSPLH
j_call: TRBJ1-6
v_call: TRBV11-3

cdr3_aa: ASSSWQGGEQY
j_call: TRBJ2-7
v_call: TRBV11-3

cdr3_aa: ASSILRQNTEAF
j_call: TRBJ1-1
v_call: TRBV7-8

cdr3_aa: ASSEQGLSTEAF
j_call: TRBJ1-1
v_call: TRBV6-4

cdr3_aa: ASSAFGADRGNSPLH
j_call: TRBJ1-6
v_call: TRBV9

cdr3_aa: ASSPFGRANYGYT
j_call: TRBJ1-2
v_call: TRBV6-5

cdr3_aa: ASSPRGQESNQPQH
j_call: TRBJ1-5
v_call: TRBV6-2/TRBV6-3

cdr3_aa: AWSVEETQY
j_call: TRBJ2-5
v_call: TRBV30

cdr3_aa: ASSALGGGADEQF
j_call: TRBJ2-1
v_call: TRBV9

cdr3_aa: ASSDLVSGANVLT
j_call: TRBJ2-6
v_call: TRBV25-1

cdr3_aa: ASGNRDISYEQY
j_call: TRBJ2-7
v_call: TRBV12-5

cdr3_aa: ASSRVLETQY
j_call: TRBJ2-5
v_call: TRBV12-3/TRBV12-4

cdr3_aa: ASSAPGLAYEQY
j_call: TRBJ2-7
v_call: TRBV7-2

cdr3_aa: AARGGSGLNEQF
j_call: TRBJ2-1
v_call: TRBV23-1

cdr3_aa: ASSTTGFNQPQH
j_call: TRBJ1-5
v_call: TRBV6-5

cdr3_aa: ASSKGLAEDTQY
j_call: TRBJ2-3
v_call: TRBV21-1

cdr3_aa: ASSQALKSGYT
j_call: TRBJ1-2
v_call: TRBV14